The 5 T cell receptor beta chains presented below share a single source sample, sequenced in a study of blood T cell repertoires in COVID-19. TCRdb's table, derived via immunoSEQ multiplex PCR, lists solely in-frame clones and lacks some. The sample comprises over 200,000 clones, 65% to 85% of which are singletons, and around 8% rests with the top ten. The sample comprised peripheral blood. The receptors shown here come from a woman older than 75 with acute or convalescent COVID-19.

This chain uses TRBV28 with TRBJ1-6; 7 bases align to TRBD1. The germline gives CDR1 MDHEN, CDR2 SYDVKM. Trimming cost V 6 bases and J 3 bases; bases outside gene matches: 11. CDR3 size: 17 residues. In DNA, the CDR3 is TGTGCCAGCAGCCAGATACACGGGACAGACTATAATTCACCCCTCCACTTT. Protein: CASSQIHGTDYNSPLHF. Complete variable domain (other parts from reference TRBV28 and TRBJ1-6): DVKVTQSSRYLVKRTGEKVFLECVQDMDHENMFWYRQDPGLGLRLIYFSYDVKMKEKGDIPEGYSVSREKKERFSLILESASTNQTSMYLCASSQIHGTDYNSPLHFGNGTRLTVT.

The chain carries TRBV11-3 and TRBJ1-1; 8 bases are shared with TRBD1. The germline V gene encodes CDR1 SGHNT and CDR2 YENEEA. CDR3 length: 13 residues. Trimming removed 0 bases from V and 7 bases from J; junction bases left unmatched: 1. The CDR3 loop reads CASSLETGGEAFF. The DNA for the CDR3 is TGTGCCAGCAGCTTAGAAACAGGGGGTGAAGCTTTCTTT.

The chain employs TRBV5-5 and TRBJ1-4; 8 bases match TRBD1. The junction had 11 bases not matched to a gene; V was cut back by 3 bases and J by 4 bases. This CDR3 is 17 amino acids long. Germline CDR1 and CDR2: SGHKS and YYEKEE (reference sequence). The DNA for the CDR3 is TGTGCCAGCAGCTCCCAGGGGGCTGGGCTTGTTAATGAAAAACTGTTTTTT. Its translation is CASSSQGAGLVNEKLFF.

The chain is built from TRBV6-1 and TRBJ2-7; D may be TRBD1 (5 bases). Germline V gives CDR1 MNHNS, CDR2 SASEGT. This CDR3 has 18 amino acids. V was pared by 0 bases and J by 3 bases, with 21 bases between. The CDR3 protein is CASSEAQGGYVVFYEQYF. CDR3 nucleotides: TGTGCCAGCAGTGAAGCGCAGGGTGGATATGTAGTGTTCTACGAGCAGTACTTC.

The DNA of the CDR3 is TGTGCCAGCAGCAAAGCGGGTGGACAGGGGGGCTATGGCTACACCTTC. Its translation: CASSKAGGQGGYGYTF. The rearrangement links TRBV21-1 to TRBJ1-2; the D call TRBD1 from the table was never checked on the DNA. TRBV21-1 is described as a pseudogene. CDR3 length: 16 residues.